This TCR beta chain comes out of a study of T cells in women clearing cervical HPV infection. Notes on this clone: The CDR3 is cut off 3 residues early in the read; its end comes from the germline J gene.

The data were produced by immunoSEQ multiplex PCR, yet TCRdb's version contains in-frame clones alone and is incomplete. Its table lists 46,000 or so clones. CDR3 size: 16 residues. Per germline, CDR1 SGHRS and CDR2 YFSETQ. The trim removed 2 bases at V and 5 bases at J, leaving 7 bases unmatched. This chain joins TRBV5-1 and TRBJ2-1, with 10 bases matching TRBD2. The sequence was collected from a woman between 18 and 70 years old with a cervical HPV16 infection that either progressed to CIN3+ or cleared (not recorded which). The sequencing sample was made of blood buffy coat. The CDR3 here is CASSLGGTSVNNEQFF. The DNA read from the CDR3 is TGCGCCAGCAGCTTAGGTGGGACTAGCGTTAACAATGAG.